This T cell receptor beta chain is from a study of T cells in Graves' hyperthyroidism and ophthalmopathy. The ends were cut back, 6 bases at V and 8 bases at J, with 10 bases in the middle. Germline CDR1 KGHSY, CDR2 FQNENV. The length of the CDR3 is 11 residues. RNA transcripts gave rise to amplified TCR beta CDR3 regions. An initial round of RT-PCR targeting the TCR CDR3 relied on the HTBI primer set. Each CDR3 protein is one row after TCRdb ran MiXCR on the multiplex PCR reads. The table includes 300,000 to 500,000 distinct CDR3 sequences, about 14% detected once. This clonotype occurred many times. J is TRBJ1-2 and V is TRBV16; TRBD1 is a possible D gene (5 bases). This sequence was found in a man between 50 and 59 years old with Graves' ophthalmopathy. Sequenced: blood. The CDR3 region is CASRDRAGYTF. The DNA for the CDR3 is TGTGCCAGCAGAGACAGAGCCGGCTACACCTTC. The complete variable domain, with remaining parts taken from reference TRBV16 and TRBJ1-2, reads GEEVAQTPKHLVRGEGQKAKLYCAPIKGHSYVFWYQQVLKNEFKFLISFQNENVFDETGMPKERFSAKCLPNSPCSLEIQATKLEDSAVYFCASRDRAGYTFGSGTRLTVV.